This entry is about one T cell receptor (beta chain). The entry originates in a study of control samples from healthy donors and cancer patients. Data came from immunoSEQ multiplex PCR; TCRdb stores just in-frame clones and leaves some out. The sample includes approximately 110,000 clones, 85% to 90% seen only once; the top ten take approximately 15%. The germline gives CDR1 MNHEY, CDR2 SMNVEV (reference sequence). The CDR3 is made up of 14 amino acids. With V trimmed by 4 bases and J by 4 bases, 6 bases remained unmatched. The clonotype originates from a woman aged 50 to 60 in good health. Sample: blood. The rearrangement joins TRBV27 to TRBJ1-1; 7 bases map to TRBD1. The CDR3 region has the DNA TGTGCCAGCAGTTCAATGACAGGGCTCACTGAAGCTTTCTTT. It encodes CASSSMTGLTEAFF.